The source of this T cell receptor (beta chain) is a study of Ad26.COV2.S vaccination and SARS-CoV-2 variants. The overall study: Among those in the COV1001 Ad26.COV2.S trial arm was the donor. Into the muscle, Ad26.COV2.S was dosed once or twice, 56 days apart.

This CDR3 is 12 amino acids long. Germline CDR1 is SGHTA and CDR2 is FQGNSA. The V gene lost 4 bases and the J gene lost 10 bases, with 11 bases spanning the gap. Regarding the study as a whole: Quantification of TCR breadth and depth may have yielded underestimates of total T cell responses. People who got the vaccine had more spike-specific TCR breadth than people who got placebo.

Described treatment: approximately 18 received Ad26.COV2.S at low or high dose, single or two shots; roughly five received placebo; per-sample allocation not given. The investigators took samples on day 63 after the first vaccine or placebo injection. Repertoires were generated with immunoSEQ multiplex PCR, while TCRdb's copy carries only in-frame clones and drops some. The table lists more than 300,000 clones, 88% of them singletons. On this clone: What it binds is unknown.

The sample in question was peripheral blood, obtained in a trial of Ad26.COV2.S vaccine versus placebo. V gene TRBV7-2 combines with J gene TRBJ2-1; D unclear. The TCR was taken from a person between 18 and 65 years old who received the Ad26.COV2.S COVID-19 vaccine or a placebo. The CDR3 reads CASSYIGREQFF. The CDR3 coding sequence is TGTGCCAGCAGCTATATTGGGCGGGAGCAGTTCTTC.